This is a list of T cell receptor beta chains from one sample in a study of T cells after yellow fever vaccination. TCRdb redid the calling of the 5' RACE reads with MiXCR, one entry per CDR3 protein. Of 500,000 to 700,000 distinct CDR3 sequences listed, less than 20% are singletons. The sequences come from PBMCs, collected 15 days after the yellow fever booster vaccination. The receptors come from a man younger than 40 who received the YFV17D yellow fever vaccine. Each CDR3 is given with its conserved first and last residue. The order of the fields is V gene, clone size, D gene, CDR3 protein. The D gene is left open where the match is weak. The size field is filled for only some rows; it gives once, few, many or a size class.

>TRBV10-3|few|TRBD2
CAISSGATVGNEQFF
>TRBV3-1|few|TRBD1
CASSQRQGDTQYF
>TRBV6-1|few|TRBD1
CASSPQGQENIQYF
>TRBV11-2|-|-
CASSSIRRGTGTISEQYF
>TRBV3-1|few|-
CASEGLTYEQYF
>TRBV10-3|-|TRBD2
CAISGQRGTGELFF
>TRBV4-3|few|TRBD1
CASSLSQGALDTQYF
>TRBV7-2|-|TRBD2
CASSYGTSGRVF
>TRBV30|few|-
CASQDLGATEKLFF
>TRBV9|few|TRBD1
CASSGIGQDSRRVNEQFF
>TRBV30|-|-
CAWSILRLVHNEQFF
>TRBV11-2|few|-
CASSPGRGLYGYTF
>TRBV4-2|few|TRBD2
CASRTIPTSNKNSPKNIQYF
>TRBV24-1|-|TRBD2
CATSDFHGTSEETQYF
>TRBV12-3/TRBV12-4|many|TRBD1
CASSFRQGDSSEQFF
>TRBV20-1|-|-
CSARATAGTQYF
>TRBV20-1|-|-
CSASPGGPAGELFF
>TRBV19|-|TRBD1
CASSRDRHRETQYF
>TRBV7-2|-|-
CASVWGMGMSNEQFF
>TRBV7-2|few|-
CASSLNSPGTQYF
>TRBV11-2|-|TRBD2
CASSSRTSGRGGTDTQYF
>TRBV19|few|TRBD2
CASSIIFVSGAGELFF
>TRBV9|few|-
CASSVGQGSYGYTF
>TRBV5-6|-|-
CASSSPSNSGANVLTF
>TRBV5-1|many|-
CASSLGQLNEKLFF
>TRBV15|-|TRBD2
CATSKRLAYNEQFF
>TRBV9|few|TRBD2
CASSASGTIPQETQYF
>TRBV7-3|-|-
CASSLSAGYGMGTGELFF
>TRBV7-9|-|TRBD2
CASTGASGSMSEQFF
>TRBV10-3|-|-
CAIGGHEQFF
>TRBV15|-|-
CATGEGAGGERDEQFF
>TRBV6-5|few|-
CASSYSRTVNTEAFF
>TRBV6-6|-|-
CVTLAVPYEQYF
>TRBV29-1|-|-
CSVEAGLETQYF
>TRBV20-1|-|TRBD1
CSARTSGGLYEQYF
>TRBV9|-|TRBD2
CASSVGGSPDTQYF
>TRBV20-1|many|-
CSAPPRSGLDYEQYF
>TRBV9|-|-
CASSSRAQETQYF
>TRBV5-5|many|-
CASSLALSSYNEQFF
>TRBV4-3|-|TRBD1
CASSQGASGTVYNEQFF
>TRBV18|-|TRBD2
CASSLFPPGGGYNEQFF
>TRBV12-3/TRBV12-4|few|-
CASSFAPREQYF
>TRBV4-3|few|-
CASSQEGNTQYF
>TRBV12-3/TRBV12-4|few|-
CASSSLQGNTGELFF
>TRBV20-1|few|-
CSARAQGTMNTEAFF
>TRBV4-1|few|-
CASSPGLIGTDTQYF
>TRBV25-1|few|TRBD1
CASSEDRVDEKLFF
>TRBV12-3/TRBV12-4|-|TRBD2
CASSTGTSFGEQYF